This entry lists 3 T cell receptor beta chains sequenced from one sample in a study of blood T cell repertoires in COVID-19. Data came from immunoSEQ multiplex PCR; TCRdb stores just in-frame clones and leaves some out. The data show 150,000 or so clones, just over 85% seen once. The specimen was PBMCs or T cells enriched from blood (not recorded which). The source of these receptors is a man aged 45-65 years who had recovered from COVID-19.

V gene TRBV5-5 combines with J gene TRBJ2-3; 12 bases line up with TRBD2. The CDR3 contains 14 residues. Germline V gene sequence: CDR1 SGHKS, CDR2 YYEKEE (reference sequence). V shed 4 bases and J 4 bases; nucleotides not matched to a gene: 1. The CDR3 bases are TGTGCCAGCAGCCTAGCGGGAGGGGCAGATACGCAGTATTTT. Its protein is CASSLAGGADTQYF.

The chain uses TRBV7-9 and TRBJ2-1, with 7 bases that match TRBD2. The CDR3 covers 17 residues. Germline V CDR1 and CDR2: SEHNR, FQNEAQ (reference sequence). V shed 6 bases, J shed 1 base, and the junction held 12 bases outside the gene matches. The CDR3 sequence: CASRKTSPTPSYNEQFF. CDR3 nucleotides: TGTGCCAGCAGAAAGACTAGCCCCACTCCTTCCTACAATGAGCAGTTCTTC.

The chain couples TRBV7-9 to TRBJ2-5; TRBD2 agrees at 7 bases. With V trimmed by 7 bases and J by 2 bases, 13 bases remained unmatched. CDR1 and CDR2 (germline): SEHNR, FQNEAQ (reference sequence). The CDR3 is made up of 16 amino acids. CDR3 loop: CASIPPWPSGQETQYF. CDR3 nucleotide sequence: TGTGCCAGCATCCCCCCCTGGCCTAGCGGTCAAGAGACCCAGTACTTC. Full variable domain (rest looked up from reference TRBV7-9 and TRBJ2-5): DTGVSQNPRHKITKRGQNVTFRCDPISEHNRLYWYRQTLGQGPEFLTYFQNEAQLEKSRLLSDRFSAERPKGSFSTLEIQRTEQGDSAMYLCASIPPWPSGQETQYFGPGTRLLVL.